This TCR beta chain was retrieved from a study of blood T cell repertoires in COVID-19. For the study at large: Donors in the United States, Italy and Spain gave samples during acute or convalescent COVID-19.

How the authors handled the data: Estimates of nucleated cell counts were drawn from the amplification of reference gene primers. Produced via immunoSEQ multiplex PCR; TCRdb's table is partial and in-frame only. V and J calls and clone size are those listed in that table; D and trimming were worked out from the DNA. The sample includes some 190,000 clones, approximately 91% seen only once; the top ten take 5% to 7.5%. The junction had 11 bases not matched to a gene; V was cut back by 3 bases and J by 1 base. Germline-derived CDR1 and CDR2 are KGHDR and SFDVKD. The CDR3 length is 18 residues. Input material: peripheral blood. The receptor comes from a middle-aged woman who had recovered from COVID-19. This chain links TRBV24-1 with TRBJ1-1; 9 bases match TRBD1. The CDR3 nucleotides read TGTGCCACCAGTGATGCAATCCGGGACAGGGTTAGGAACACTGAAGCTTTCTTT. Protein: CATSDAIRDRVRNTEAFF.